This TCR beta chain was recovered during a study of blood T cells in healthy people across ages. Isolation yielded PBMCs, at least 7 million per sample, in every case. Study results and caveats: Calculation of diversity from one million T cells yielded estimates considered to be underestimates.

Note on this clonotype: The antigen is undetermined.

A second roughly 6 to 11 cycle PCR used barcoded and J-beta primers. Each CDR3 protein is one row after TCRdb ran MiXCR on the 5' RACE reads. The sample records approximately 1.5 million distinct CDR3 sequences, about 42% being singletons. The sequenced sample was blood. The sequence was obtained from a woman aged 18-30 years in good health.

Here the CDR3 DNA reads TGTGCCAGCAGGCCTTGGGAGACGGCCTACAATGAGCAGTTCTTC. Translation: CASRPWETAYNEQFF. The V call is TRBV27, the J call TRBJ2-1, with TRBD2 as a possible D gene (5 bases). Deletions cut 6 bases from V and 2 bases from J, with 14 bases between. This CDR3 is 15 amino acids long. Germline CDR1 and CDR2: MNHEY and SMNVEV (reference sequence).